The clone carrying this T cell receptor (beta chain) has only one observation. No antigen is known for it. This sample also contains other DNA sequences that code for the same CDR3. Some clones are missing from TCRdb's copy, which holds only in-frame ones; the method was immunoSEQ multiplex PCR. The sample lists about 120,000 clones, 90% to 95% seen once, with about 0.51% in the top ten. V was pared by 6 bases and J by 3 bases, with 11 bases between. The CDR3 extends over 13 amino acids. CDR1 and CDR2 from the germline V gene are SNHLY and FYNNEI. This sample is part of a study of graft-versus-host responses after intestinal transplantation. Study as a whole: Recipients were given multivisceral, liver-intestinal, or isolated intestinal transplants. Every recipient underwent anti-thymocyte globulin induction, then tacrolimus and steroids for about three years. The study's findings and limits: Early post-transplant HvG declines showed an association with peak circulating GvH clone levels. Elevated graft-versus-host to host-versus-graft clonal ratios in allografts were recorded for patients with graft-donor T cell macrochimerism.

This chain uses TRBV2 with TRBJ1-1; tentative D call: TRBD1 (5 bases). Sequencing was performed on unstimulated CD8+ T cells sorted from spleen or lymph node cells, taken before intestinal transplant. This receptor was obtained from a human donor who received an intestinal transplant. CDR3 in amino acids: CASRATGDTEAFF. CDR3 sequence (DNA): TGTGCCAGCAGAGCCACAGGTGACACTGAAGCTTTCTTT.